This TCR beta chain was found in a study of T cells in Graves' hyperthyroidism and ophthalmopathy. Study-wide background: Blood from the periphery was taken at initial diagnosis, before any treatment.

Diagnosis of hyperthyroidism was new in patients aged 18 to 65, and its duration was under 2 months. Based on clinical symptoms, serum thyroxine and TRAb, thyroid ultrasound and orbital computed tomography, diagnoses were reached. The CDR3 covers 14 residues. Trimming at V came to 4 bases and at J to 5 bases, leaving 7 bases not matched to a gene. This clonotype was seen at least ten times. RNA transcripts gave rise to amplified TCR beta CDR3 regions. A set of HTBI primers served as the primers for a first-round RT-PCR of the TCR CDR3. MiXCR, applied by TCRdb to the multiplex PCR reads, yields one record per CDR3 protein. This table holds around 300,000 distinct CDR3 sequences, roughly 15% found once.

This chain uses TRBV12-3 or TRBV12-4 with TRBJ2-7, with TRBD1 matching 8 bases. The sequence was collected from a woman aged 50 to 65 with Graves' hyperthyroidism that later progressed to Graves' ophthalmopathy. The sample consisted of blood. As DNA, the CDR3 is TGTGCCAGCAGTTGGGGACAGGACCGGGACGAGCAGTACTTC. Encoded protein: CASSWGQDRDEQYF.